This TCR beta chain appears in the sequencing data of a study of cytomegalovirus exposure and HLA in healthy donors. Study background: An early data release held 79 million or so unique TCRs from HLA-typed donors. General study points: High sensitivity and specificity were reportedly achieved when the classifier diagnosed cytomegalovirus status. In vitro testing confirmed three CMV-associated chains as specific for CMV antigens.

Germline CDR1 is SNHLY and CDR2 is FYNNEI. CDR3 length: 13 residues. Trimming took 5 bases from V and 5 from J, leaving 12 bases between them. This clone appeared once. The antigen is not known. This PCR relied on a set of 60 Vbeta primers and 13 Jbeta primers. Measured with immunoSEQ multiplex PCR; TCRdb has only the in-frame clones, and not every one. The data hold 200,000 to 250,000 clones, with 70% to 80% observed a single time. This sequence originates from a woman aged 55-70 years in good health and CMV-seropositive. The genes are TRBV2 and TRBJ1-1, with D possibly being TRBD1 (5 bases). The specimen sequenced was PBMCs. The CDR3 region is CASSPDTGTEAFF. The CDR3 DNA reads TGTGCCAGCAGTCCGGACACCGGAACTGAAGCTTTCTTT.